The 2 T cell receptor beta chains below come from one sample, sequenced in a study of CD8 T cells in ankylosing spondylitis. MiXCR, applied by TCRdb to the 5' RACE reads, yields one record per CDR3 protein. The table records thousands of distinct CDR3 sequences, approximately 3% of them present only once. Material for sequencing was blood, either unsorted or a sorted T cell fraction (not recorded which). These TCRs come from a female donor with ankylosing spondylitis or in good health (not recorded which).

This clonotype was found many times. The rearrangement uses TRBV9 and TRBJ2-1, with D tentatively TRBD1 (7 bases). The V end was cut by 0 bases, the J end by 7 bases, with 14 bases between. The CDR3 has 15 residues. Germline lookup yields CDR1 SGDLS and CDR2 YYNGEE. Here the CDR3 DNA reads TGTGCCAGCAGCGTAGACCTACAGGGGAGGAATGAGCAGTTCTTC. Translation gives CASSVDLQGRNEQFF.

This clonotype came up many times. The CDR3 here is CASSGGHWGYTF. The CDR3 nucleotides read TGTGCCAGCAGCGGGGGACATTGGGGCTACACCTTC. The gene calls are TRBV9 and TRBJ1-2; D might be TRBD1 (6 bases). The V gene's germline CDR1 is SGDLS and CDR2 YYNGEE. This CDR3 is built from 12 residues. The V and J ends lost 3 bases and 8 bases respectively, with 11 bases between them.